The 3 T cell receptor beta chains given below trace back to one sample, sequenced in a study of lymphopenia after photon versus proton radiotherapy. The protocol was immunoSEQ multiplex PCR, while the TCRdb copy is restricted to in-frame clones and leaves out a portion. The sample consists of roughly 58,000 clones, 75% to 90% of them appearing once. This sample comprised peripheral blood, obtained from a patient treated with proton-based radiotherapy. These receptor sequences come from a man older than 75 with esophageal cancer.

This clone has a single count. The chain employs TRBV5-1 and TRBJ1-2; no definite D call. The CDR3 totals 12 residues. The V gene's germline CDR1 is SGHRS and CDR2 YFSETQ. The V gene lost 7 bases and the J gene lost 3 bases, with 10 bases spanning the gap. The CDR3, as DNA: TGCGCCAGCGGGGATCCTTACTATGGCTACACCTTC. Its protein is CASGDPYYGYTF.

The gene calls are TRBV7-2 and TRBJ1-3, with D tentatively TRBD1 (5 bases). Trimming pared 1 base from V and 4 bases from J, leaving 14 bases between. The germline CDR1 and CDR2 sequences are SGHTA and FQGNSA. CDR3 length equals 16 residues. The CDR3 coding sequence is TGTGCCAGCAGCTTAGTTTCAGGGCCGGGGGGAAACACCATATATTTT. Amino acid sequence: CASSLVSGPGGNTIYF.

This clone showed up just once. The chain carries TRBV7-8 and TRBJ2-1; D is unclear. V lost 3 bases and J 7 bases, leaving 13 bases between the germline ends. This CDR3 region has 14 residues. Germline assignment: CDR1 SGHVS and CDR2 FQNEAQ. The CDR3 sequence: CASSFILAENEQFF. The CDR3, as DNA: TGTGCCAGCAGCTTTATTTTGGCGGAGAATGAGCAGTTCTTC.